This T cell receptor (beta chain) stems from a study of cytomegalovirus exposure and HLA in healthy donors. The wider study: Previous work identified roughly 110 million unique TCR beta sequences from roughly 180 million T cells. Study results and caveats: It was in a later analysis that TCR association rates were seen to vary by HLA locus, highest for DRB1 and lowest for HLA-C. Several V segments, TRBV6-2 and TRBV6-3 among them, could not be told apart and were dropped.

A note on this clone: The antigen is unknown. Other DNA sequences of this sample code for an identical CDR3.

This CDR3 spans 15 amino acids. Trimming shortened V by 3 bases and J by 5 bases, and 11 bases separated the two germline ends. Germline V gene data show CDR1 as KGHSH and CDR2 as LQKENI. Researchers ran the PCR with 60 Vbeta and 13 Jbeta primers. Assay used: immunoSEQ multiplex PCR; TCRdb lists only in-frame clones, some missing. The data contain 140,000 or so clones, 75% to 90% of them singletons. Material: PBMCs. The chain is built from TRBV18 and TRBJ1-6; TRBD1 might be the D (6 bases). The origin of this receptor is a man aged 35-49 years in good health and CMV-seronegative. The CDR3 region is CASSPATGNNSPLHF. The CDR3 DNA is TGTGCCAGCTCACCTGCGACAGGAAATAATTCACCCCTCCACTTT.